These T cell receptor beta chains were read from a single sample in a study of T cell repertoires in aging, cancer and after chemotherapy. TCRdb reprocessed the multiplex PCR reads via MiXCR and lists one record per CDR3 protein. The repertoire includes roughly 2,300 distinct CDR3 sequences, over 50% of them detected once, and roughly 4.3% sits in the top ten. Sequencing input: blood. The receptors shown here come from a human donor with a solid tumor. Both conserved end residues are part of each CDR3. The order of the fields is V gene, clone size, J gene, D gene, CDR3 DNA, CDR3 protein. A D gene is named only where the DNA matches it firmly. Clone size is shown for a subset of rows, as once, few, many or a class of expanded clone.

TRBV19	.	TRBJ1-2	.	TGTGCCAGTAGTATAGCCGGGGACCTTTATGGCTACACCTTC	CASSIAGDLYGYTF
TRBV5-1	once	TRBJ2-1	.	TGCGCCAGCAGCTTCTCAGGGGGGACCCGATCCTACAATGAGCAGTTCTTC	CASSFSGGTRSYNEQFF
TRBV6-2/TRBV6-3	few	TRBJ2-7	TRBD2	TGTGCCAGCAGTTTCGGACTAGCTGGGTCCGAGCAGTACTTC	CASSFGLAGSEQYF
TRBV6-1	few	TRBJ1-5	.	TGTGCCAGCAGTGAGGGACCTTATAGCAATCAGCCCCAGCATTTT	CASSEGPYSNQPQHF
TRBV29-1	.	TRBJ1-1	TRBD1	TGCAGCGTTGGGGACAGGGGGCGGACTGAAGCTTTCTTT	CSVGDRGRTEAFF
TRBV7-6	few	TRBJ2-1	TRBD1	TGTGCCAGCAGCCAGACAGGGTGGAATGAGCAGTTCTTC	CASSQTGWNEQFF
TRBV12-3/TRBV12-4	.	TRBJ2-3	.	TGTGCCAGCAGTTTACTAGCACAAAACACAGATACGCAGTATTTT	CASSLLAQNTDTQYF
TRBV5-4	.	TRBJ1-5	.	TGTGCCAGCAGCCGTGGGCGAGATCAGCCCCAGCATTTT	CASSRGRDQPQHF
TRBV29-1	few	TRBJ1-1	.	TGCAGCGTTGACCCGAGCGTGGGCGCTTTCTTT	CSVDPSVGAFF
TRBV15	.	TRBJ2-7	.	TGTGCCACCAGCAGAGATCGGGGCAGGGGCTACGAGCAGTACTTC	CATSRDRGRGYEQYF
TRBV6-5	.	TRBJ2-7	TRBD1	TGTGCCAGCAGTTACTCGTTTACAGGGGGAAGCTCCTACGAGCAGTACTTC	CASSYSFTGGSSYEQYF
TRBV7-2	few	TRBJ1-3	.	TGTGCCAGCAGCTTAGGTGGGGGAGAGGGAAACACCATATATTTT	CASSLGGGEGNTIYF
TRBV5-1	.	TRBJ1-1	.	TGCGCCAGCAGCTTGTATGGGGGCGAAGCTTTCTTT	CASSLYGGEAFF
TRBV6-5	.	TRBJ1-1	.	TGTGCCAGCAGTACTGGCTCGAACACTGAAGCTTTCTTT	CASSTGSNTEAFF
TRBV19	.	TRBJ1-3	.	TGTGCCAGTTTGGGACTAAGCTTTGGAAACACCATATATTTT	CASLGLSFGNTIYF
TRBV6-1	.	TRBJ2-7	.	TGTGCCAGCAGTGAAATGGACACTTCCTACGAGCAGTACTTC	CASSEMDTSYEQYF
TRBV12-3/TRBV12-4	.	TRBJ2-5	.	TGTGCCAGCAGCTGGGACCGTTGGTACCAAGAGACCCAGTACTTC	CASSWDRWYQETQYF
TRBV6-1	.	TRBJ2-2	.	TGTGCCAGCAGTGAAGTTGCGGGGATGAACACCGGGGAGCTGTTTTTT	CASSEVAGMNTGELFF
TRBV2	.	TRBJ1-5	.	TGTGCCAGCAGTTGGGAGCGGAGACAGCATTTT	CASSWERRQHF
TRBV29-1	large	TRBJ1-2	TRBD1	TGCAGCGTGGACGGTACCGGGACAGGGGACTATGGCTACACCTTC	CSVDGTGTGDYGYTF
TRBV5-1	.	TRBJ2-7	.	TGCGCCAGCAGGTTAGGGGGTAGCTCCTACGAGCAGTACTTC	CASRLGGSSYEQYF
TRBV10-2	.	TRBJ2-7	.	TGCGCCAGCAGTGGGGCCTACGAGCAGTACTTC	CASSGAYEQYF
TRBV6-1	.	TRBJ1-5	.	TGTGCCAGCAGTAAGGGAAGCAATCAGCCCCAGCATTTT	CASSKGSNQPQHF
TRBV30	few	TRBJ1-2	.	TGTGCCTGGAGCCGACAGAGCTATGGCTACACCTTC	CAWSRQSYGYTF
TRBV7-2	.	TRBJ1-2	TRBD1	TGTGCCAGCACCCCGGGACAGAACTTCTACACCTTC	CASTPGQNFYTF
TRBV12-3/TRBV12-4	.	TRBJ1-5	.	TGTGCCAGCAGTTTAGGGGGCGATCAGCCCCAGCATTTT	CASSLGGDQPQHF
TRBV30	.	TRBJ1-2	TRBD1	TGTGCCTGGAGCAGGCAGGGGGTAAATGGCTACACCTTC	CAWSRQGVNGYTF
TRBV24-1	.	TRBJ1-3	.	TGTGCCACCAGTGACCGCGACAGTACTTTTGGAAACACCATATATTTT	CATSDRDSTFGNTIYF
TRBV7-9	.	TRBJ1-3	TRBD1	TGTGCCAGCAGCCCCGAGACAGGGATCAGAAACACCATATATTTT	CASSPETGIRNTIYF
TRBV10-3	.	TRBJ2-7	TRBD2	TGTGCCATCAGTGAAATCAGACTAGCGGGGGGGACCTACGAGCAGTACTTC	CAISEIRLAGGTYEQYF
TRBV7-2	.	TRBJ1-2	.	TGTGCCAGCAGTTCCGGACGGGAATTAGGAGGCTACACCTTC	CASSSGRELGGYTF
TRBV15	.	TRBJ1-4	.	TGTGCCACCAGCAGGGCCCTAGGAGAAAAACTGTTTTTT	CATSRALGEKLFF
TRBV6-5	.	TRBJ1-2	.	TGTGCCAGCAGTTACGGGGGCAGCTATGGCTACACCTTC	CASSYGGSYGYTF
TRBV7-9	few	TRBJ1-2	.	TGTGCCAGCAGCTTTTTAGGGGAAGCGTTGGGCTACACCTTC	CASSFLGEALGYTF
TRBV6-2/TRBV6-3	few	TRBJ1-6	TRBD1	TGTGCCAGCAGTTACGGGGACAGGTCCAATTCACCCCTCCACTTT	CASSYGDRSNSPLHF
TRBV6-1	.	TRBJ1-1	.	TGTGCCAGCAGTGAAGCCAAGGGATTCGGGACTTTCTTT	CASSEAKGFGTFF
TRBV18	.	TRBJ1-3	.	TGTGCCAGCTCACCACCAGGTTCTGGAAACACCATATATTTT	CASSPPGSGNTIYF
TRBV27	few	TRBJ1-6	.	TGTGCCAGCAGAATAACAGGCCTAGATTCACCCCTCCACTTT	CASRITGLDSPLHF
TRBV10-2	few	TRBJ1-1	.	TGCGCCAGCAGCATTGGGCGGACTGAAGCTTTCTTT	CASSIGRTEAFF
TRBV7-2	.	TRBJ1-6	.	TGTGCCAGCAGCCACTCCGACAGGCTATCACCCCTCCACTTT	CASSHSDRLSPLHF
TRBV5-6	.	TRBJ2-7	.	TGTGCCAGCAACGGACCCTCCTACGAGCAGTACTTC	CASNGPSYEQYF
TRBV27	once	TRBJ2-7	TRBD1	TGTGCCAGCATTCGGTCCGGGACAGGGAGTTGGGAGCAGTACTTC	CASIRSGTGSWEQYF
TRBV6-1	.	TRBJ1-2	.	TGTGCCAGCAGTGTCGGGACCCATGGCTACACCTTC	CASSVGTHGYTF
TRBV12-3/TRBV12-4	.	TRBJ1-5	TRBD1	TGTGCCAGCAGTTTGACAGGGATCGGCAATCAGCCCCAGCATTTT	CASSLTGIGNQPQHF
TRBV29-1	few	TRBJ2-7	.	TGCAGCGCCTCCGTAGGACAGCAGGGAGAGCAGTACTTC	CSASVGQQGEQYF
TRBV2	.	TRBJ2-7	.	TGTGCCAGCAATGGACAGAGCTACGAGCAGTACTTC	CASNGQSYEQYF
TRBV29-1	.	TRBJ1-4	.	TGCAGCGCCCAGGGGACTGAAAAACTGTTTTTT	CSAQGTEKLFF
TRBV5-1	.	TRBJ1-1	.	TGCGCCAGCAGCTACACCGGGGCCAACACTGAAGCTTTCTTT	CASSYTGANTEAFF
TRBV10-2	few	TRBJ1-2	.	TGCGCCAGCAGCGTAGCAGGAAGGGAACGTGGCTACACCTTC	CASSVAGRERGYTF
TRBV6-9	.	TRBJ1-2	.	TGTGCCATCAGTGGGGGGACAAGGGGTAACTATGGCTACACCTTC	CAISGGTRGNYGYTF
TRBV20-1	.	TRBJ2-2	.	TGCAGTGCTAGAGCTGGACTGGTCTCCGGGGAGCTGTTTTTT	CSARAGLVSGELFF
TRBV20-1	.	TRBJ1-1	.	TGCAGTGCTAGAGATCTCAGGGGCACTGAAGCTTTCTTT	CSARDLRGTEAFF
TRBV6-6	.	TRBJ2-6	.	TGTGCCAGCAGCGTCACTGGTGGCACTGGGGCCAACGTCCTGACTTTC	CASSVTGGTGANVLTF
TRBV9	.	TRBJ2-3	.	TGTGCCAGCAGCGTGTCGGGGGGCCTCACAGATACGCAGTATTTT	CASSVSGGLTDTQYF
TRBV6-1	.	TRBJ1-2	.	TGTGCCATCAGCGAGGAAGGGATTGGGTTCTTCTATGGCTACACCTTC	CAISEEGIGFFYGYTF
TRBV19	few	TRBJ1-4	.	TGTGCCAGTAGTTTCAGATCTAATGAAAAACTGTTTTTT	CASSFRSNEKLFF
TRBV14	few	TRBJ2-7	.	TGTGCCAGCAGCCAAGCTTCCACCCTCCGGGAGCAGTACTTC	CASSQASTLREQYF
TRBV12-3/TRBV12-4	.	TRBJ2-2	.	TGTGCCAGCAGTTTATTCTTCGAGACCGGGGAGCTGTTTTTT	CASSLFFETGELFF
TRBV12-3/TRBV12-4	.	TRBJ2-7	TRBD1	TGTGCCAGCAGTTTAGGGACAGGGGGCTACGAGCAGTACTTC	CASSLGTGGYEQYF